The sequence of this T cell receptor (beta chain) was determined in a study of T cell repertoires in aging, cancer and after chemotherapy. Background on the study: Patients with chronic lymphocytic leukemia were sampled before and after fludarabine- or bendamustine-based chemotherapy. Study results and limitations: Immunological memory after chemotherapy cannot be judged from the repertoire data. Rebound thymic output was suggested by rising median generation probability during chemotherapy in each cancer cohort.

TRB rearrangements spanning V, D and J were amplified using mixed TRB-A/B primers. TCRdb called the multiplex PCR reads again in MiXCR, with one record for every CDR3 protein. The sample has roughly 2,000 distinct CDR3 sequences; less than 45% are singletons. The CDR3 consists of 15 residues. Germline CDR1 is SGHNT and CDR2 is YYREEE (reference sequence). The template was genomic DNA from peripheral blood, not RNA. Concerning this clonotype: No antigen is known for it. The junction shows a germline mismatch at one end, possibly a read error.

The genes are TRBV5-4 and TRBJ2-3, with D possibly matching TRBD1 (5 bases). The sample comprised blood. The sequence was collected from a human donor with a blood cancer. The CDR3 coding sequence is TGCGCCAGCAGCAAGACAGCGTCTAGCACAGATACGCAGTATTTT. It encodes CASSKTASSTDTQYF.